The sequence of this TCR beta chain was determined in a study of T cells in Graves' hyperthyroidism and ophthalmopathy. J was trimmed by 2 bases and V by 4 bases; bases with no gene match: 6. This CDR3 region has 15 residues. CDR1 is LGHNA and CDR2 is YNFKEQ in the germline V gene. Amplification of TCR beta CDR3 regions used RNA as the template. First-round RT-PCR targeting the TCR CDR3 was performed with the HTBI primer set. TCRdb redid the calling of the multiplex PCR reads with MiXCR, one entry per CDR3 protein. The repertoire holds nearly 600,000 distinct CDR3 sequences, with 12% to 15% as singletons. In this sample, this clonotype turned up a few times.

Input material: blood. The TCR was taken from a woman under 30 with Graves' ophthalmopathy. This chain links TRBV4-2 with TRBJ2-7; 9 bases are shared with TRBD2. The CDR3 here is CASSLRLAEAYEQYF. CDR3 in DNA: TGTGCCAGCAGCCTCCGACTAGCGGAAGCCTACGAGCAGTACTTC.